These T cell receptor beta chains were read from a single sample in a study of early T cells in non-severe SARS-CoV-2 infection. MiXCR was run by TCRdb on the 5' RACE reads, yielding one entry per CDR3 protein. The data contain tens of thousands of distinct CDR3 sequences, approximately 12% of them seen just once; the ten biggest clones take up around 3.7%. Sequencing was performed on whole blood. The receptors originated from an adult who was a healthcare worker with PCR-confirmed SARS-CoV-2 infection or an uninfected control (not recorded which). The CDR3 runs from the conserved cysteine through the conserved F or W. Each record gives: V gene, J gene, clone size, D gene, CDR3 protein, CDR3 DNA. The D gene is left open where the match is weak. Clone sizes are given selectively: once, few, many, or a class where the clone is expanded.

>TRBV29-1|TRBJ2-1|.|.
CSVEGSRDYQFF
TGCAGCGTTGAGGGCAGCCGAGACTATCAGTTCTTC
>TRBV20-1|TRBJ1-1|many|.
CSAEGETEAFF
TGCAGTGCTGAGGGGGAAACTGAAGCTTTCTTT
>TRBV7-8|TRBJ2-1|few|.
CASSLDGRPTEQFF
TGTGCCAGCAGCTTAGATGGGCGGCCTACCGAGCAGTTCTTC
>TRBV4-1|TRBJ2-7|many|.
CASSQEVDSPQYF
TGCGCCAGCAGCCAAGAAGTGGACAGCCCTCAGTACTTC
>TRBV30|TRBJ2-2|few|.
CAWSVVGELFF
TGTGCCTGGAGCGTCGTCGGGGAGCTGTTTTTT
>TRBV6-2/TRBV6-3|TRBJ2-3|few|.
CASSPGMAANYADTQYF
TGTGCCAGCAGTCCGGGTATGGCGGCAAATTACGCAGATACGCAGTATTTT
>TRBV7-9|TRBJ2-5|few|TRBD1
CASSPGTGEAETQYF
TGTGCCAGCAGCCCCGGGACAGGGGAGGCGGAGACCCAGTACTTC
>TRBV5-4|TRBJ2-7|.|.
CASSPGAGSYEQYF
TGTGCCAGCAGCCCGGGGGCGGGGTCCTACGAGCAGTACTTC
>TRBV7-9|TRBJ2-1|few|.
CASSLGSGTTYNEQFF
TGTGCCAGCAGCTTAGGCAGCGGAACAACCTACAATGAGCAGTTCTTC
>TRBV7-9|TRBJ2-5|.|TRBD2
CASSGGSSGLETQYF
TGTGCCAGCAGCGGCGGGAGCTCGGGGCTGGAGACCCAGTACTTC
>TRBV12-3/TRBV12-4|TRBJ2-7|many|.
CASSLMDLTYEQYF
TGTGCCAGCAGTTTAATGGATCTCACCTACGAGCAGTACTTC
>TRBV29-1|TRBJ2-1|.|TRBD2
CSVEGLAGLNEQFF
TGCAGCGTCGAGGGACTAGCGGGACTCAATGAGCAGTTCTTC
>TRBV7-3|TRBJ1-1|.|TRBD1
CASSTDRDTEAFF
TGTGCCAGCAGCACAGACAGGGACACTGAAGCTTTCTTT
>TRBV27|TRBJ2-2|.|.
CASSLRGPGELFF
TGTGCCAGCAGTTTACGGGGGCCCGGGGAGCTGTTTTTT
>TRBV28|TRBJ1-5|.|.
CASTAWAGMGNQPQHF
TGTGCCAGCACCGCTTGGGCAGGGATGGGGAATCAGCCCCAGCATTTT
>TRBV29-1|TRBJ2-7|.|TRBD1
CSGGQGAAYEQYF
TGCAGCGGTGGACAGGGGGCGGCCTACGAGCAGTACTTC
>TRBV5-1|TRBJ2-2|.|TRBD1
CASSLGQGAIGELFF
TGCGCCAGCAGCCTAGGACAGGGGGCGATCGGGGAGCTGTTTTTT
>TRBV7-3|TRBJ2-2|.|TRBD2
CASRAPGLAGTGELFF
TGTGCCAGCAGAGCCCCGGGACTAGCGGGCACCGGGGAGCTGTTTTTT
>TRBV27|TRBJ1-1|few|TRBD1
CASSPPHRGTGTEAFF
TGTGCCAGCAGTCCCCCTCACAGGGGGACGGGGACTGAAGCTTTCTTT
>TRBV19|TRBJ1-5|few|.
CASSPGGDQPQHF
TGTGCCAGTAGTCCGGGGGGTGATCAGCCCCAGCATTTT
>TRBV2|TRBJ2-7|.|TRBD2
CASSKLAGAYEQYF
TGTGCCAGCAGTAAACTAGCGGGAGCCTACGAGCAGTACTTC
>TRBV7-9|TRBJ1-1|many|.
CASSSSGLLNTEAFF
TGTGCCAGCAGTTCATCAGGCTTACTAAACACTGAAGCTTTCTTT
>TRBV9|TRBJ2-2|.|.
CASSVVGQGNTGELFF
TGTGCCAGCAGCGTAGTAGGCCAGGGAAACACCGGGGAGCTGTTTTTT
>TRBV29-1|TRBJ1-1|few|.
CSVESQGLVREAFF
TGCAGCGTTGAAAGCCAGGGCCTTGTTAGGGAAGCTTTCTTT
>TRBV18|TRBJ2-3|.|TRBD2
CASSPTSGRPDTQYF
TGTGCCAGCTCACCGACTAGCGGGAGGCCAGATACGCAGTATTTT
>TRBV6-1|TRBJ2-7|.|.
CAAPSRAGMDEQYF
TGTGCCGCACCCTCACGGGCAGGAATGGACGAGCAGTACTTC
>TRBV23-1|TRBJ2-7|few|.
CASLSWSGVVYEQYF
TGCGCCAGCCTTAGTTGGTCAGGGGTAGTATACGAGCAGTACTTC
>TRBV6-1|TRBJ2-5|few|TRBD2
CASILQAGTQETQYF
TGTGCCAGCATTCTACAAGCGGGGACCCAAGAGACCCAGTACTTC
>TRBV29-1|TRBJ2-1|many|TRBD2
CSVEERILAGGNEQFF
TGCAGCGTTGAAGAAAGAATACTAGCGGGAGGAAATGAGCAGTTCTTC
>TRBV7-8|TRBJ2-4|many|.
CASSLSQDSVQYF
TGTGCCAGCAGCTTAAGTCAGGATAGTGTTCAGTACTTC
>TRBV28|TRBJ1-1|.|TRBD1
CASSPWGQGARGPMRGAFF
TGTGCCAGCAGTCCGTGGGGGCAGGGGGCGCGAGGGCCCATGAGGGGAGCTTTCTTT
>TRBV5-1|TRBJ2-2|many|.
CASTPQPVANTGELFF
TGCGCCAGCACCCCCCAACCTGTCGCGAACACCGGGGAGCTGTTTTTT
>TRBV18|TRBJ2-3|.|TRBD2
CASSPGTRPTDTQYF
TGTGCCAGCTCACCCGGGACTAGACCAACAGATACGCAGTATTTT
>TRBV2|TRBJ1-3|few|.
CASSTGTNSGNTIYF
TGTGCCAGCAGTACCGGGACAAACTCTGGAAACACCATATATTTT
>TRBV5-4|TRBJ1-1|.|.
CASSRDLGTEAFF
TGTGCCAGCAGCAGGGACTTGGGCACTGAAGCTTTCTTT
>TRBV7-6|TRBJ2-7|few|TRBD2
CASSPWTSGSYEQYF
TGTGCCAGCAGCCCTTGGACTAGCGGGAGCTACGAGCAGTACTTC
>TRBV7-3|TRBJ2-1|.|TRBD1
CASSPQNRPRQGWPRNEQFF
TGTGCCAGCAGCCCCCAAAACAGACCTCGACAGGGGTGGCCAAGGAATGAGCAGTTCTTC
>TRBV2|TRBJ1-2|few|.
CASSESDNYGYTF
TGTGCCAGCAGTGAGTCAGATAACTATGGCTACACCTTC
>TRBV7-6|TRBJ1-5|medium-sized|.
CASSSSRNQPQHF
TGTGCCAGCAGCTCCTCTCGTAATCAGCCCCAGCATTTT
>TRBV5-6|TRBJ2-7|.|.
CASSLMSAYEQYF
TGTGCCAGCAGCTTGATGTCGGCCTACGAGCAGTACTTC
>TRBV6-5|TRBJ2-3|few|TRBD2
CASSFRGGRPTDTQYF
TGTGCCAGCAGTTTTAGGGGCGGGAGACCCACAGATACGCAGTATTTT
>TRBV7-3|TRBJ2-3|few|TRBD2
CASSSGLAGWDTQYF
TGTGCCAGCAGCTCCGGACTAGCGGGATGGGATACGCAGTATTTT
>TRBV20-1|TRBJ2-1|few|.
CSPSWAGSSYNEQFF
TGCAGTCCTTCTTGGGCGGGGAGCTCCTACAATGAGCAGTTCTTC
>TRBV3-1|TRBJ2-2|.|TRBD1
CASSLYRDRGSGELFF
TGTGCCAGCAGCCTCTACCGGGACAGGGGGTCCGGGGAGCTGTTTTTT
>TRBV3-1|TRBJ2-3|few|.
CASSQRGVDTQYF
TGTGCCAGCAGCCAGCGCGGGGTAGATACGCAGTATTTT
>TRBV28|TRBJ2-5|.|.
CASRQGRETQYF
TGTGCCAGCAGGCAGGGGAGAGAGACCCAGTACTTC
>TRBV2|TRBJ2-6|many|TRBD1
CASRPGQGISGANVLTF
TGTGCCAGCAGGCCGGGACAGGGGATCTCTGGGGCCAACGTCCTGACTTTC
>TRBV6-5|TRBJ2-7|many|TRBD1
CASSTTGTGGYEQYF
TGTGCCAGCAGTACCACCGGGACAGGGGGCTACGAGCAGTACTTC
>TRBV5-1|TRBJ2-2|few|.
CASSSLQGSTGELFF
TGCGCCAGCAGCTCACTCCAGGGGAGCACCGGGGAGCTGTTTTTT
>TRBV10-3|TRBJ2-1|.|TRBD1
CAISYRGNEQFF
TGTGCCATCAGTTACAGGGGCAATGAGCAGTTCTTC
>TRBV28|TRBJ2-7|.|.
CASSPSSDEQYF
TGTGCCAGCAGTCCCTCCAGCGACGAGCAGTACTTC
>TRBV20-1|TRBJ1-6|few|TRBD1
CSAEDRGKYNSPLHF
TGCAGTGCCGAGGACAGGGGGAAATATAATTCACCCCTCCACTTT
>TRBV4-2|TRBJ2-7|many|.
CASSLGQKNYEQYF
TGTGCCAGCAGCCTCGGGCAGAAAAACTACGAGCAGTACTTC
>TRBV20-1|TRBJ2-5|.|.
CSKDAGETQYF
TGCAGTAAGGACGCCGGGGAGACCCAGTACTTC
>TRBV7-2|TRBJ1-1|.|TRBD1
CASSLAGTAIAEAFF
TGTGCCAGCAGCTTGGCCGGGACAGCGATCGCTGAAGCTTTCTTT
>TRBV7-8|TRBJ1-6|few|.
CATSGASNSPLHF
TGTGCCACCTCCGGGGCCAGTAATTCACCCCTCCACTTT